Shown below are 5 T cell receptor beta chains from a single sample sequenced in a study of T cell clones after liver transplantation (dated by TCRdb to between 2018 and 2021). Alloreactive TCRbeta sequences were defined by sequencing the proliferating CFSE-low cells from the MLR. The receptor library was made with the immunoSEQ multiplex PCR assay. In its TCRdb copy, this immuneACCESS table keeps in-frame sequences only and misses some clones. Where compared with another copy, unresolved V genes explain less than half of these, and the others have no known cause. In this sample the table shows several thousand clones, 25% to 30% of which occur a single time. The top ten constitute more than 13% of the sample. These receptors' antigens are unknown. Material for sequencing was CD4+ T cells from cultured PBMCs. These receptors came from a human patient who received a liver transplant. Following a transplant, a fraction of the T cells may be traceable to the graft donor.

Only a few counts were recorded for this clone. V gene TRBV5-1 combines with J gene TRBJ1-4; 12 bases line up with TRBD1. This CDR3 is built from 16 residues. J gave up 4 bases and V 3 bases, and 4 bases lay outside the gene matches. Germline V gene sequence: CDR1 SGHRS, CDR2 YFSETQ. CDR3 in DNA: TGCGCCAGCAGCTCGGGACAGGGGGCCTTTAATGAAAAACTGTTTTTT. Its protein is CASSSGQGAFNEKLFF.

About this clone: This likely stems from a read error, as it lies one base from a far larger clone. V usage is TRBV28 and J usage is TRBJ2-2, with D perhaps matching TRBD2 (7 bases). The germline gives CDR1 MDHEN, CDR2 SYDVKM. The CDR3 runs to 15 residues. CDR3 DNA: TGTGCCATCAGTTTTGGGGGGGCGGACACCGGGGAGCTGTTTTTT. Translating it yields CAISFGGADTGELFF. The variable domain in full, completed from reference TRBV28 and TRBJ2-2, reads DVKVTQSSRYLVKRTGEKVFLECVQDMDHENMFWYRQDPGLGLRLIYFSYDVKMKEKGDIPEGYSVSREKKERFSLILESASTNQTSMYLCAISFGGADTGELFFGEGSRLTVL.

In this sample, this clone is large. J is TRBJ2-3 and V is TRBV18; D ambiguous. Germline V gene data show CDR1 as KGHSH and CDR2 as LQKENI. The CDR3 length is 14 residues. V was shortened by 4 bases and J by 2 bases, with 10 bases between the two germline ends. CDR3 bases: TGTGCCAGCTCACGGGCCACTTCCACAGATACGCAGTATTTT. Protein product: CASSRATSTDTQYF.

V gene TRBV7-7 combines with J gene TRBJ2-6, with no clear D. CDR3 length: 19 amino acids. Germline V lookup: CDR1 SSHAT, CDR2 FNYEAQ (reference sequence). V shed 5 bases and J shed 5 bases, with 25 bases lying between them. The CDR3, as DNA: TGTGCCAGCAGCAACCAGTGTAAGGTGCCACAAAGTCGGGCCAACGTCCTGACTTTC. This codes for CASSNQCKVPQSRANVLTF.

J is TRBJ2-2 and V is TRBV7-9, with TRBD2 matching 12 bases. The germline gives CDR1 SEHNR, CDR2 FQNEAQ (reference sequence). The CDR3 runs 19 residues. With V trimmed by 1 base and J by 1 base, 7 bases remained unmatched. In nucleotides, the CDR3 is TGTGCCAGCAGCTTAGGCCTGGGGGGACTAGCGGGGAACACCGGGGAGCTGTTTTTT. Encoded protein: CASSLGLGGLAGNTGELFF. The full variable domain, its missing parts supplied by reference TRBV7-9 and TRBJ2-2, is DTGVSQNPRHKITKRGQNVTFRCDPISEHNRLYWYRQTLGQGPEFLTYFQNEAQLEKSRLLSDRFSAERPKGSFSTLEIQRTEQGDSAMYLCASSLGLGGLAGNTGELFFGEGSRLTVL.